These 20 T cell receptor beta chains share one sample of origin, sequenced in a study of OX40 agonist ivuxolimab in advanced cancers. The table came from immunoSEQ multiplex PCR; TCRdb's copy has only in-frame clones and leaves some out. The data hold tens of thousands of clones, with 65% to 90% observed a single time. The sequencing here drew on CD4+ or CD8+ T cells sorted from blood, taken in a trial of the OX40 agonist ivuxolimab. These receptor sequences come from an adult with an advanced solid tumor such as melanoma, head and neck, liver or kidney cancer.

A few counts support this clone. The gene calls are TRBV7-9 and TRBJ2-7, with D possibly matching TRBD2 (6 bases). Germline CDR1 reads SEHNR; CDR2 reads FQNEAQ (reference sequence). The CDR3 covers 14 residues. The germline V and J ends were trimmed by 3 bases and 7 bases, with 16 bases remaining between them. In DNA, the CDR3 is TGTGCCAGCAGCTTCGGACAATCGGCGGGGGAGCAGTACTTC. It is translated as CASSFGQSAGEQYF.

This clone was observed a single time. The chain uses TRBV6-4 and TRBJ2-1, with D tentatively TRBD1 (6 bases). Germline values: CDR1 MRHNA, CDR2 SNTAGT. CDR3 size: 15 residues. V was pared by 4 bases and J by 4 bases, with 14 bases between. CDR3 nucleotides: TGTGCCAGCAGTGTTGGAGCAGGGGAGTACAATGAGCAGTTCTTC. This encodes CASSVGAGEYNEQFF.

The chain links TRBV19 to TRBJ2-2; 9 positions match TRBD1. The CDR3 covers 15 residues. CDR1 LNHDA and CDR2 SQIVND come from the germline V gene (reference sequence). The CDR3 nucleotides read TGTGCTTCATCGAGGGACAGGGTCCCACCCGGGGAGCTGTTTTTT. It encodes CASSRDRVPPGELFF.

This sequence joins TRBV30 and TRBJ2-4; possibly TRBD1 for D (5 bases). This CDR3 spans 16 amino acids. Germline V gene lookup returns CDR1 GTSNPN and CDR2 SVGIG (reference sequence). The germline V and J ends were trimmed by 7 bases and 0 bases, with 19 bases remaining between them. CDR3 DNA: TGTGCCTACCCCAGGGTATCCATTTTAGCCAAAAACATTCAGTACTTC. Translation gives CAYPRVSILAKNIQYF.

This rearrangement joins TRBV5-4 to TRBJ2-1, with 7 bases matching TRBD1. The length of the CDR3 is 15 residues. The V gene end was trimmed by 6 bases and the J gene end by 8 bases; junction bases not matched to a gene: 14. Germline V gives CDR1 SGHNT, CDR2 YYREEE (reference sequence). The CDR3 sequence: CASTLGKRGGDEQFF. The CDR3 nucleotides read TGTGCCAGCACCCTCGGGAAAAGAGGGGGCGATGAGCAGTTCTTC.

This chain joins TRBV14 and TRBJ2-1; no clear D gene. The CDR3 has 14 amino acids. Looked up from germline, CDR1 is SGHDN and CDR2 is FVKESK. Trimming left V 6 bases short and J 3 bases short, with 12 bases between. The CDR3 DNA is TGTGCCAGCAGGCCAAACGCTGGCTACAATGAGCAGTTCTTC. Translating it yields CASRPNAGYNEQFF.

The V call is TRBV2, the J call TRBJ1-3, with a weak D call TRBD1 (5 bases). Germline V gene lookup returns CDR1 SNHLY and CDR2 FYNNEI. Trimming removed 1 base at V and 4 bases at J, with 11 bases between. The CDR3 sequence is 15 residues long. CDR3: CASSEGGTRGNTIYF. The DNA of the CDR3 is TGTGCCAGCAGTGAAGGGGGGACTAGGGGAAACACCATATATTTT.

This clone came up once. The J gene is TRBJ1-3, the V gene TRBV13; 7 positions match TRBD1. J was trimmed by 4 bases and V by 6 bases; bases with no gene match: 9. The CDR3 is 15 residues long. Germline-derived CDR1 and CDR2 are PRHDT and FYEKMQ (reference sequence). CDR3 DNA: TGTGCCAGCAGTTTTGCCGGGACAGCAGGAAACACCATATATTTT. Residues: CASSFAGTAGNTIYF.

The CDR3 sequence: CASSLAAGVTGELFF. CDR3 bases: TGTGCCAGCAGCTTAGCGGCAGGTGTAACCGGGGAGCTGTTTTTT. This chain uses TRBV7-6 with TRBJ2-2; the D is unclear. CDR3 size: 15 residues. Between the trimmed V and J ends, which lost 0 bases and 5 bases, there was a span of 10 bases. Germline V gives CDR1 SGHVS, CDR2 FNYEAQ.

The chain combines TRBV29-1 with TRBJ2-5, with 7 bases that match TRBD1. Trimming cost V 4 bases and J 2 bases; bases outside gene matches: 7. Germline V lookup: CDR1 SQVTM, CDR2 ANQGSEA. The CDR3 has 14 amino acids. This CDR3 reads CSVGGGQTQETQYF. CDR3 in DNA: TGCAGCGTTGGAGGGGGACAGACTCAAGAGACCCAGTACTTC.

V usage is TRBV4-1 and J usage is TRBJ1-1; D call uncertain. The V end was cut by 1 base, the J end by 0 bases, with 6 bases between. Germline CDR1 is MGHRA and CDR2 is YSYEKL. CDR3 size: 14 residues. CDR3 coding DNA: TGCGCCAGCAGCCAAGGGAGGATGAACACTGAAGCTTTCTTT. It specifies CASSQGRMNTEAFF.

V is TRBV18 and J is TRBJ2-2; TRBD2 is a possible D gene (5 bases). Trimming left V 2 bases short and J 4 bases short, with 5 bases between. The CDR3 extends over 13 amino acids. CDR1 and CDR2 (germline): KGHSH, LQKENI. Here the CDR3 DNA reads TGTGCCAGCTCACCAGGGAGCACCGGGGAGCTGTTTTTT. Residues: CASSPGSTGELFF.

The CDR3 here is CASKLAGQETQYF. CDR3 nucleotide sequence: TGTGCCAGCAAGCTAGCGGGGCAAGAGACCCAGTACTTC. The chain joins TRBV28 to TRBJ2-5, with TRBD2 matching 9 bases. The CDR3 runs to 13 residues. V shed 7 bases and J 2 bases; nucleotides not matched to a gene: 2. Germline lookup yields CDR1 MDHEN and CDR2 SYDVKM.

The chain uses TRBV19 and TRBJ1-4; TRBD1 agrees at 7 bases. The CDR3 length is 16 residues. Trimming at V came to 3 bases and at J to 2 bases, leaving 6 bases not matched to a gene. Per the germline V gene, CDR1 is LNHDA and CDR2 is SQIVND (reference sequence). CDR3 protein: CASSIGQATTNEKLFF. The DNA of the CDR3 is TGTGCCAGTAGTATCGGACAGGCTACGACTAATGAAAAACTGTTTTTT. Full variable domain (remainder filled in from reference TRBV19 and TRBJ1-4): DGGITQSPKYLFRKEGQNVTLSCEQNLNHDAMYWYRQDPGQGLRLIYYSQIVNDFQKGDIAEGYSVSREKKESFPLTVTSAQKNPTAFYLCASSIGQATTNEKLFFGSGTQLSVL.

The V gene is TRBV7-9, the J gene TRBJ2-3; 7 positions match TRBD1. Germline lookup yields CDR1 SEHNR and CDR2 FQNEAQ (reference sequence). V was pared by 4 bases and J by 4 bases, with 17 bases of the junction left unmatched. This CDR3 spans 18 amino acids. This CDR3 reads CASSYYPQGQPGADTQYF. The CDR3 DNA follows: TGTGCCAGCAGCTATTACCCCCAGGGACAGCCTGGGGCAGATACGCAGTATTTT.

This chain joins TRBV7-9 and TRBJ2-2; D is ambiguous. The CDR3 sequence is 12 residues long. Per the germline V gene, CDR1 is SEHNR and CDR2 is FQNEAQ (reference sequence). The V end was cut by 5 bases, the J end by 4 bases, with 5 bases between. The DNA of the CDR3 is TGTGCCAGCAGCGTTTTCACCGGGGAGCTGTTTTTT. It codes for CASSVFTGELFF.

This clone has only one observation. V gene TRBV10-3 combines with J gene TRBJ1-1, with 9 bases matching TRBD1. The V and J ends lost 6 bases and 1 base, in that order; junction bases with no gene match: 6. Germline V gene lookup returns CDR1 ENHRY and CDR2 SYGVKD. The CDR3 has 15 residues. CDR3 region: CAIRGQGLENTEAFF. The CDR3 region has the DNA TGTGCCATCAGAGGACAGGGGCTAGAGAACACTGAAGCTTTCTTT.

The chain has TRBV28 and TRBJ2-4, with 8 nucleotides matching TRBD1. CDR3 length: 16 residues. The V and J ends lost 3 bases and 5 bases, in that order; junction bases with no gene match: 9. Germline loops: CDR1 MDHEN, CDR2 SYDVKM. The CDR3 is CASSFRGLGKENIQYF. DNA of the CDR3: TGTGCCAGCAGTTTCAGGGGGCTGGGGAAGGAAAACATTCAGTACTTC.

V and J are TRBV19 and TRBJ1-3, with 11 bases fitting TRBD1. The J segment lost 4 bases and the V segment lost 4 bases, leaving 12 bases of the junction unmatched. This CDR3 has 18 residues. CDR1 and CDR2 from the germline V gene are LNHDA and SQIVND (reference sequence). The DNA for the CDR3 is TGTGCCAGTAGTACCTCCGGGACAGGGGGAAGCTCCGGAAACACCATATATTTT. Encoded protein: CASSTSGTGGSSGNTIYF.

The V and J genes are TRBV5-5 and TRBJ2-1; D gene ambiguous. V lost 4 bases and J lost 8, with 19 bases in between. CDR1 is SGHKS and CDR2 is YYEKEE in the germline V gene (reference sequence). CDR3 length equals 15 residues. Here the CDR3 DNA reads TGTGCCAGCAGCCTTGATCCGCCCAAGGTAGATGAGCAGTTCTTC. This gives the protein CASSLDPPKVDEQFF.